These 13 T cell receptor beta chains originate from one sample sequenced in a study of cytomegalovirus exposure and HLA in healthy donors. Clones were sequenced by immunoSEQ multiplex PCR, and TCRdb holds only the in-frame ones, with some missing. The data hold about 110,000 clones, with roughly 88% observed a single time. Sequencing used PBMCs. These TCRs come from a woman aged 18 to 35 in good health and CMV-seronegative.

The chain uses TRBV6-5 and TRBJ2-1; D gene unclear. CDR3 size: 14 residues. With 0 bases removed from V and 7 bases from J, the gap between germline ends came to 10 bases. The V gene's germline CDR1 is MNHEY and CDR2 SVGAGI. This chain's CDR3 is CASSYSAFPNEQFF. The CDR3 bases are TGTGCCAGCAGTTACTCGGCCTTCCCGAATGAGCAGTTCTTC.

This chain links TRBV9 with TRBJ2-5; 8 bases align to TRBD1. Germline V gives CDR1 SGDLS, CDR2 YYNGEE. This CDR3 has 16 residues. V dropped 2 bases and J dropped 3; count of bases not matched to a gene: 9. In DNA form, the CDR3 reads TGTGCCAGCAGCGTGGGGGCCAGGGGGCGCGAAGAGACCCAGTACTTC. This codes for CASSVGARGREETQYF.

The rearrangement joins TRBV7-8 to TRBJ1-5; 9 bases match TRBD1. The CDR3 spans 15 residues. Trimming removed 8 bases from V and 6 bases from J; junction bases left unmatched: 11. Germline-derived CDR1 and CDR2 are SGHVS and FQNEAQ. The CDR3 DNA is TGTGCCAGCTCCCAGGGACAGGGACTGGGTCAGCCCCAGCATTTT. This encodes CASSQGQGLGQPQHF.

The rearrangement uses TRBV7-9 and TRBJ1-2; 10 bases match TRBD1. Germline CDR1 and CDR2: SEHNR and FQNEAQ (reference sequence). J lost 7 bases, V lost 4 bases, and 9 bases had no gene match. This CDR3 contains 15 residues. The CDR3 DNA reads as TGTGCCAGCAGCTCAGCCGACAGGGGGCTTGGTGGCTACACCTTC. Amino acid sequence: CASSSADRGLGGYTF.

The V call is TRBV16, the J call TRBJ1-1, with a tentative D call TRBD1 (5 bases). CDR3 length: 14 residues. V lost 1 base, J lost 6 bases, and 12 bases lay in between. CDR1 and CDR2 (germline): KGHSY, FQNENV. The CDR3 DNA reads TGTGCCAGCAGCCAATTAGGTGGGGCCGCTGAAGCTTTCTTT. It is translated as CASSQLGGAAEAFF.

The chain uses TRBV7-6 and TRBJ2-3, with D hard to call. This CDR3 comprises 12 residues. V was clipped by 4 bases and J by 6 bases, with 8 bases between them. In germline, CDR1 is SGHVS, CDR2 FNYEAQ. CDR3 bases: TGTGCCAGCAGCTCAGAATGGGATACGCAGTATTTT. It encodes CASSSEWDTQYF.

CDR3: CASSVAGESYNEQFF. The CDR3 nucleotides are TGTGCCAGCAGTGTGGCGGGGGAGTCCTACAATGAGCAGTTCTTC. This rearrangement joins TRBV2 to TRBJ2-1; 7 nucleotides align to TRBD2. V trimming: 4 bases; J trimming: 1 base; junction bases outside the gene matches: 4. The germline V gene encodes CDR1 SNHLY and CDR2 FYNNEI. This CDR3 is built from 15 residues.

This sequence joins TRBV4-2 and TRBJ1-1, with 8 bases that match TRBD1. V shed 3 bases and J 1 base; nucleotides not matched to a gene: 1. The germline V gene encodes CDR1 LGHNA and CDR2 YNFKEQ. The CDR3 totals 14 residues. The CDR3 sequence: CASSQGQANTEAFF. CDR3 DNA sequence: TGTGCCAGCAGCCAGGGACAGGCGAACACTGAAGCTTTCTTT.

This chain links TRBV4-1 with TRBJ2-2; 7 bases fit TRBD2. Germline V CDR1 and CDR2: MGHRA, YSYEKL. V lost 4 bases and J lost 8; bases outside the gene matches: 13. The CDR3 covers 16 residues. Written as DNA, the CDR3 is TGCGCCAGCAGCCGCGAACCGGGGAGGGACGAGGGGGAGCTGTTTTTT. Translation: CASSREPGRDEGELFF.

In the case of this clone: The sample contains more than one DNA sequence encoding this CDR3. The J gene is TRBJ1-1, the V gene TRBV6-5, with D hard to call. Germline CDR1 and CDR2: MNHEY and SVGAGI. V lost 5 bases and J lost 0, with 4 bases in between. The CDR3 consists of 12 residues. CDR3 sequence: CASSTVNTEAFF. CDR3 sequence (DNA): TGTGCCAGCAGTACGGTGAACACTGAAGCTTTCTTT.

This chain connects TRBV27 to TRBJ2-7; TRBD1 agrees at 7 bases. Germline lookup yields CDR1 MNHEY and CDR2 SMNVEV (reference sequence). There are 15 residues in the CDR3. Unmatched junction bases numbered 6, after V lost 4 bases and J lost 0 bases. The CDR3 nucleotides read TGTGCCAGCAGTTCCTCCGGGACAGACTCCTACGAGCAGTACTTC. Amino acids: CASSSSGTDSYEQYF.

This clone was observed a handful of times. This chain joins TRBV30 and TRBJ1-6; no clear D. CDR3 size: 12 residues. Trimming took off 4 bases at V and 14 bases at J, with 15 bases between the two ends. The V gene's germline CDR1 is GTSNPN and CDR2 SVGIG (reference sequence). In nucleotides, the CDR3 is TGTGCCTGGATGAATTCAGCGCTGGCCCTCCACTTT. The encoded protein is CAWMNSALALHF.

In this sample, this clone turned up a few times. The chain combines TRBV7-9 with TRBJ2-7; the D gene is possibly TRBD1 (6 bases). The V end lost 2 bases, the J end lost 2 bases, and 10 bases lay between the germline ends. The CDR3 has 14 amino acids. Germline V gene data show CDR1 as SEHNR and CDR2 as FQNEAQ (reference sequence). CDR3 in amino acids: CASSLRGTTYEQYF. Here the CDR3 DNA reads TGTGCCAGCAGCTTAAGGGGGACAACCTACGAGCAGTACTTC.